This TCR beta chain was sequenced for a study of regulatory T cells in long-lasting Graves disease. In germline, CDR1 is MNHNS, CDR2 SASEGT. This CDR3 contains 13 residues. Between the trimmed V and J ends, which lost 6 bases and 8 bases, there was a span of 14 bases. This clonotype was detected many times. No antigen is known for it. Notes on the study in general: Persistent Graves' disease cases displayed lower TCR diversity than newly diagnosed ones.

Time point described: newly diagnosed GD, antithyroid drugs for less than 3 months. There was RNA extracted from PBMCs, and the TCR library was made from it. In building TCR beta libraries, iRepertoire HTBI primers were used together with Arm-PCR of CDR3 regions. MiXCR, run by TCRdb on the multiplex PCR reads, gives a single entry per CDR3 protein. In the table there are approximately 490,000 distinct CDR3 sequences, 15% to 20% of which are singletons. These data were also reused for a study on T cells in Graves' hyperthyroidism and ophthalmopathy. Per that study: Stable hyperthyroidism and ophthalmopathy were separated using 13 V-J signatures.

The sequences come from peripheral blood mononuclear cells (PBMCs), collected at new diagnosis, from a patient treated with antithyroid drugs. This clonotype originated in a man between 40 and 49 years old with Graves disease. The chain joins TRBV6-1 to TRBJ2-1, with D hard to call. For the CDR3, the DNA is TGTGCCAGCAGGAGGCCCAACGGCGATGAGCAGTTCTTC. This codes for CASRRPNGDEQFF.